Below, one TCR beta chain is given with its context. This record belongs to a study of Ad26.COV2.S vaccination and SARS-CoV-2 variants. The sample's treatment: 19 received Ad26.COV2.S at low or high dose, single or two shots; roughly five received placebo; per-sample allocation not given. Sampling happened 63 days after the first vaccine or placebo injection. In germline, CDR1 is KGHSH, CDR2 LQKENI. J was trimmed by 7 bases and V by 6 bases; bases with no gene match: 5. This CDR3 has 15 amino acids. Profiled with immunoSEQ multiplex PCR; TCRdb holds only in-frame clones, not every one. This table has 440,000 or so clones, 70% to 90% appearing once.

The chain is built from TRBV18 and TRBJ2-1, with 14 bases identical to TRBD2. This TCR was recovered from a person aged 18-65 years who received the Ad26.COV2.S COVID-19 vaccine or a placebo. The source was peripheral blood, collected in a trial of Ad26.COV2.S vaccine versus placebo. The CDR3 DNA sequence: TGTGCCAGCTCCCCCGGGACTAGCGGGGGTAATGAGCAGTTCTTC. The encoded protein is CASSPGTSGGNEQFF.